This TCR beta chain appears in the sequencing data of a study of Graves' ophthalmopathy and Graves' hyperthyroidism. At the level of the study: The authors collected peripheral blood at initial diagnosis, before any treatment. Whole-study results and caveats: Detected in blood as well were most expanded thyroid clonotypes with frequency above 0.001. Ophthalmopathy was separated from stable hyperthyroidism by a 13-signature model with 87.88% sensitivity and approximately 79% specificity. Ophthalmopathy progression predictions by the model showed about 79% specificity and approximately 67% sensitivity.

Germline assignment: CDR1 LNHDA and CDR2 SQIVND (reference sequence). V lost 5 bases and J lost 3; bases outside the gene matches: 6. The CDR3 length is 14 residues. TCR beta CDR3 amplification used RNA transcripts. An opening RT-PCR round employed HTBI primers and preceded a second-round multiplex PCR. Using its own MiXCR run on the multiplex PCR reads, TCRdb lists one record per CDR3 protein. The sample gives about 660,000 distinct CDR3 sequences, over 40% of which show up once; over 2.5% is in the top ten. As for this clonotype: Antigen: not known.

Sequenced: peripheral blood. The sequence was collected from an adult man with Graves' ophthalmopathy. The V and J genes are TRBV19 and TRBJ2-7, with 8 bases that match TRBD2. The CDR3 protein is CASSGTRRFYEQYF. The CDR3 nucleotides are TGTGCCAGTAGTGGGACTAGACGTTTCTACGAGCAGTACTTC. Supplemented by reference TRBV19 and TRBJ2-7, the full variable domain reads DGGITQSPKYLFRKEGQNVTLSCEQNLNHDAMYWYRQDPGQGLRLIYYSQIVNDFQKGDIAEGYSVSREKKESFPLTVTSAQKNPTAFYLCASSGTRRFYEQYFGPGTRLTVT.